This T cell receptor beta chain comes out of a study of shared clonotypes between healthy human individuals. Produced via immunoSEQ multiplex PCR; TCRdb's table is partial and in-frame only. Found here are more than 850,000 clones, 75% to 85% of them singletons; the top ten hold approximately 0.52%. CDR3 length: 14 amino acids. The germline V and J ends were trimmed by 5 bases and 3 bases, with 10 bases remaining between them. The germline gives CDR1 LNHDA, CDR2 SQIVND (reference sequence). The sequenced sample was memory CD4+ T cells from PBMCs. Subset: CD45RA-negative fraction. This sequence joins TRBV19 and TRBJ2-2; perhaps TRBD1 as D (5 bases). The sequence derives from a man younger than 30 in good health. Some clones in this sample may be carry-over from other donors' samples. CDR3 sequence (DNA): TGTGCCAGTAGTGATCCAGGGTACACCGGGGAGCTGTTTTTT. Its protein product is CASSDPGYTGELFF.